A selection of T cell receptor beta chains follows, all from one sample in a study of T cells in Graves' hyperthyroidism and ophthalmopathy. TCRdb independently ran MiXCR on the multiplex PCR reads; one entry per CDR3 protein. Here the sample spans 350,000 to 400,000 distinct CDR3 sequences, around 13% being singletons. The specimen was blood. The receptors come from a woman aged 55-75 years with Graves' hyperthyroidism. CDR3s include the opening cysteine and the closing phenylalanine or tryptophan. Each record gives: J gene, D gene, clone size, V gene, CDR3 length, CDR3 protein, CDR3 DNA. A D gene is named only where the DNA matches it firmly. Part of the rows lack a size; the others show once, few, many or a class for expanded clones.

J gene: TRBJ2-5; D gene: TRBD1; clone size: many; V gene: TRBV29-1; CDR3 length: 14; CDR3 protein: CSVGQGVSQETQYF; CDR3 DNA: TGCAGCGTTGGACAGGGGGTCAGCCAAGAGACCCAGTACTTC
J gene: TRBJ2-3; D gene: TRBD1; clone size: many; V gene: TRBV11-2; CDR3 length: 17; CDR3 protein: CASRWRQGAVGTDTQYF; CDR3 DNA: TGTGCCAGCAGATGGCGACAGGGGGCGGTGGGCACAGATACGCAGTATTTT
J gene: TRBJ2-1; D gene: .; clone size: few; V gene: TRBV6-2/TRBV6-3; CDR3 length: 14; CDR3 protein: CASQDQSRANEQFF; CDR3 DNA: TGTGCCAGCCAGGATCAGTCCAGGGCCAATGAGCAGTTCTTC
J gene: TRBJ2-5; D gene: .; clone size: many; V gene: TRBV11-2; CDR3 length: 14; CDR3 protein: CASSFPGTQETQYF; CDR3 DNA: TGTGCCAGCAGCTTCCCTGGGACTCAAGAGACCCAGTACTTC
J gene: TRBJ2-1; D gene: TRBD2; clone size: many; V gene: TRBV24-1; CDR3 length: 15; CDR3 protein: CATSVTSGRLDEQFF; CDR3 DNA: TGTGCCACCAGTGTGACGAGCGGGAGACTGGATGAGCAGTTCTTC
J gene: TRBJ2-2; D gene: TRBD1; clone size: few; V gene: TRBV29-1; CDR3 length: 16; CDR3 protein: CSVAPPGTEHTGELFF; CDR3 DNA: TGCAGCGTTGCCCCCCCCGGGACAGAGCACACCGGGGAGCTGTTTTTT
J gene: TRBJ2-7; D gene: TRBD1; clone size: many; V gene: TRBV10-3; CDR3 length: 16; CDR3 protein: CAISEKWTGYYYEQYF; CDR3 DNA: TGTGCCATCAGTGAGAAGTGGACAGGGTATTACTACGAGCAGTACTTC
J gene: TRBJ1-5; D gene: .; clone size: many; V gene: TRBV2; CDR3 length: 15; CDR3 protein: CASSERADSNQPQHF; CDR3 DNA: TGTGCCAGCAGTGAACGGGCGGATAGCAATCAGCCCCAGCATTTT
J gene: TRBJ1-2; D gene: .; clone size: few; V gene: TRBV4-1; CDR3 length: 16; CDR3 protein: CASSQDSQRGNYGYTF; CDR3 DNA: TGCGCCAGCAGCCAAGATTCACAGCGGGGGAACTATGGCTACACCTTC
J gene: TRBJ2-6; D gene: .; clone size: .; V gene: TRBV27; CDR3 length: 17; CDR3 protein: CASSLFGGGSGANVLTF; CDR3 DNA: TGTGCCAGCAGTTTATTTGGAGGGGGCTCTGGGGCCAACGTCCTGACTTTC
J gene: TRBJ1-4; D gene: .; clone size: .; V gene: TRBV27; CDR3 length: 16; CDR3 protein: CARDLGSGVLNEKLFF; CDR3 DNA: TGTGCCAGGGACCTCGGTAGCGGGGTCTTAAATGAAAAACTGTTTTTT
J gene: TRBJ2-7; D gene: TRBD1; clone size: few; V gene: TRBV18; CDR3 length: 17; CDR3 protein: CASSPPFGTGTVHEQYF; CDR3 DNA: TGTGCCAGCTCACCACCGTTCGGGACAGGGACAGTACACGAGCAGTACTTC
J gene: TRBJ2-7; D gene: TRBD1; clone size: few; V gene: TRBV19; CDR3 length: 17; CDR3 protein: CASSRLPRDRGSYGQYF; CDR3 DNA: TGTGCCAGTAGCCGACTGCCCCGGGACAGGGGGTCCTACGGGCAGTACTTC
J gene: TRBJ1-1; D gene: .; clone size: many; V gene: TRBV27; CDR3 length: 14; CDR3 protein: CASSLWGRETEAFF; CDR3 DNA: TGTGCCAGCAGTTTATGGGGGAGGGAAACTGAAGCTTTCTTT
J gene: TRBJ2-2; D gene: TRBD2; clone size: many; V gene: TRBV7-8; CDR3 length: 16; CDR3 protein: CASTLRAGGNTGELFF; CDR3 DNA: TGTGCCAGCACCCTAAGGGCGGGAGGGAACACCGGGGAGCTGTTTTTT
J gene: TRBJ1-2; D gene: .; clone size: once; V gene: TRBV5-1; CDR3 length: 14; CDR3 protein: CASSLDADNYGYTF; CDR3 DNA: TGCGCCAGCAGCTTGGATGCGGATAACTATGGCTACACCTTC
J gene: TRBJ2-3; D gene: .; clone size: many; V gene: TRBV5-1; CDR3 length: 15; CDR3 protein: CASFTGAGRTDTQYF; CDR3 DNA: TGCGCCAGCTTTACGGGGGCCGGGCGCACAGATACGCAGTATTTT
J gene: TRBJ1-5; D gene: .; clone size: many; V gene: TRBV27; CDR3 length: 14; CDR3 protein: CASSLRQSNQPQHF; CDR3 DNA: TGTGCCAGCAGTTTAAGACAGAGCAATCAGCCCCAGCATTTT
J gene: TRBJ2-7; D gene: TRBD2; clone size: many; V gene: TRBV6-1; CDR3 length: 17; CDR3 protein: CASSRGLAGISSYEQYF; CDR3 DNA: TGTGCCAGCAGTAGAGGACTAGCGGGAATAAGCTCCTACGAGCAGTACTTC
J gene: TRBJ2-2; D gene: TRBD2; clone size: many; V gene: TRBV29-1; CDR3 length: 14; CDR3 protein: CSASSGVDTGELFF; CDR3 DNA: TGCAGCGCTAGTAGCGGGGTGGACACCGGGGAGCTGTTTTTT
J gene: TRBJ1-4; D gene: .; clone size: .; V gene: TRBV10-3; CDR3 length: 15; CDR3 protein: CAISGGREPNEKLFF; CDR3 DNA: TGTGCCATCAGTGGGGGACGGGAACCTAATGAAAAACTGTTTTTT
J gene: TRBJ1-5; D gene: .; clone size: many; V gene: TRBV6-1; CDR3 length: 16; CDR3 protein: CASGFNGPYSNQPQHF; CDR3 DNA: TGTGCCAGCGGGTTTAACGGGCCGTATAGCAATCAGCCCCAGCATTTT
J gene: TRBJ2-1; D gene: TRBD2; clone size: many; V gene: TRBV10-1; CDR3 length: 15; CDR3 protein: CASSDQSGGYNEQFF; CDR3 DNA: TGCGCCAGCAGTGATCAAAGCGGGGGATACAATGAGCAGTTCTTC
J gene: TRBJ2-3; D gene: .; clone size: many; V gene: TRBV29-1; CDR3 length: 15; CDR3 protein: CSVLSIGKITDTQYF; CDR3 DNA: TGCAGCGTTCTCTCTATCGGGAAAATCACAGATACGCAGTATTTT
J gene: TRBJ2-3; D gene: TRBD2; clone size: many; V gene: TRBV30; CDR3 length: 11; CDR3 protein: CAWSGLVTQYF; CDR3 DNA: TGTGCCTGGAGCGGACTAGTAACGCAGTATTTT
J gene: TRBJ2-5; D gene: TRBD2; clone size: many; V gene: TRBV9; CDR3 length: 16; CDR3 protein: CASSVGTSGDQETQYF; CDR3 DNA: TGTGCCAGCAGCGTAGGGACTAGCGGGGATCAAGAGACCCAGTACTTC
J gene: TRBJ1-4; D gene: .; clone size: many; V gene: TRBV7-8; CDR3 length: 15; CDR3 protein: CASSLKEQRPEKLFF; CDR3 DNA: TGTGCCAGCAGCTTGAAAGAACAGCGTCCTGAAAAACTGTTTTTT
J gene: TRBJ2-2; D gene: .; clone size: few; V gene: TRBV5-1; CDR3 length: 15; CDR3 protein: CASSLDGQYTGELFF; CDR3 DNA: TGCGCCAGCAGCTTGGATGGACAGTACACCGGGGAGCTGTTTTTT
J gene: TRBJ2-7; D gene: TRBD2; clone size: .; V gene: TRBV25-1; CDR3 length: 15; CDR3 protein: CASSPPGTSSYEQYF; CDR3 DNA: TGTGCCAGCAGTCCGCCCGGGACTAGCTCCTACGAGCAGTACTTC
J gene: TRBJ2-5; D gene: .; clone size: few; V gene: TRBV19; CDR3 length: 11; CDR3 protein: CASRTGETQYF; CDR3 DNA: TGTGCCAGTAGAACCGGGGAGACCCAGTACTTC
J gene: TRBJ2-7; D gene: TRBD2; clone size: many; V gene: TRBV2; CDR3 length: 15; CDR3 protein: CASRKGLAGEYEQYF; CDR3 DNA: TGTGCCAGCAGAAAAGGACTAGCGGGAGAATACGAGCAGTACTTC
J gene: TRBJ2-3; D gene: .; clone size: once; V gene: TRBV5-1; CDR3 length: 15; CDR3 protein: CASSTATGSTDTQYF; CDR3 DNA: TGCGCCAGCAGCACAGCAACAGGGAGCACAGATACGCAGTATTTT
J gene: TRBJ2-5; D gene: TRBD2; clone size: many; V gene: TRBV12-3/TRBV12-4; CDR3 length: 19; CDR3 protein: CASSARLAGGSRDQETQYF; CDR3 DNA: TGTGCCAGCAGTGCCCGACTAGCGGGAGGGAGTCGGGATCAAGAGACCCAGTACTTC
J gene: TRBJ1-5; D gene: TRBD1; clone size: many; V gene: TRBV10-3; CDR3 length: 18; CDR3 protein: CAISESLGRGQSNQPQHF; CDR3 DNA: TGTGCCATCAGTGAGTCCCTTGGCAGGGGGCAAAGCAATCAGCCCCAGCATTTT
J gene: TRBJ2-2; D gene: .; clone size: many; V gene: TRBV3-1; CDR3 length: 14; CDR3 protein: CASSQNRQAGELFF; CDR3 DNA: TGTGCCAGCAGCCAGAATAGGCAAGCCGGGGAGCTGTTTTTT
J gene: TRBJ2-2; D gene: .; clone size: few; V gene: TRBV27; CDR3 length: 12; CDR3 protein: CASSLVLGELFF; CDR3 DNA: TGTGCCAGCAGTTTAGTGTTGGGGGAGCTGTTTTTT
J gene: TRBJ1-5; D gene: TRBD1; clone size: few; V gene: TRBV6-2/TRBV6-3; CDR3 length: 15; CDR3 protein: CASSQGTGGFQPQHF; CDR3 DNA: TGTGCCAGCAGCCAGGGGACAGGCGGTTTTCAGCCCCAGCATTTT
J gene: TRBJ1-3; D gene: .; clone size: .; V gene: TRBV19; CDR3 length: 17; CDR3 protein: CASRRGGMDLDGNTIYF; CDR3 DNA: TGTGCCAGTAGGAGAGGAGGGATGGACCTGGATGGAAACACCATATATTTT
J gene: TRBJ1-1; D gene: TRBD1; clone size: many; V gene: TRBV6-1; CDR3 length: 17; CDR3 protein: CASSEIVWGQRNTEAFF; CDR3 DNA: TGTGCCAGCAGTGAGATCGTGTGGGGACAGAGGAACACTGAAGCTTTCTTT
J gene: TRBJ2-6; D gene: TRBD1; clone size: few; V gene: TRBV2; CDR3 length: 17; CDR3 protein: CASSRDRGLSGANVLTF; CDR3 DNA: TGTGCCAGCAGCCGGGACAGGGGGCTGTCTGGGGCCAACGTCCTGACTTTC
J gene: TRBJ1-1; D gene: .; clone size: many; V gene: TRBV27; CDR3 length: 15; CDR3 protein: CASSFTGNRVTEAFF; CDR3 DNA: TGTGCCAGCAGTTTTACAGGGAACAGGGTCACTGAAGCTTTCTTT
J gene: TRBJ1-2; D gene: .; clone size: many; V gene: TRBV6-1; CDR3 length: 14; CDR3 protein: CASRKQVFNYGYTF; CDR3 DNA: TGTGCCAGCAGAAAACAGGTCTTTAACTATGGCTACACCTTC
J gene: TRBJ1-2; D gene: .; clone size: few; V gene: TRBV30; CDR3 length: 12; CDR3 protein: CAWTMRGDGYTF; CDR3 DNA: TGTGCCTGGACGATGAGGGGTGATGGCTACACCTTC
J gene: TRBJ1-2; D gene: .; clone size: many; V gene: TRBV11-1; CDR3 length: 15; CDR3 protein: CASSLGATAIYGYTF; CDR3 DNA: TGTGCCAGCAGCTTAGGAGCGACAGCAATCTATGGCTACACCTTC
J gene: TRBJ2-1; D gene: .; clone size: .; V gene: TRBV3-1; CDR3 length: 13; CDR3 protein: CASSHGGFFEQFF; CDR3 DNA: TGTGCCAGCAGCCACGGGGGTTTTTTTGAGCAGTTCTTC
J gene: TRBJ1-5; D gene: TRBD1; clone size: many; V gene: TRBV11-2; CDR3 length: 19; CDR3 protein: CASSSSRGTGIYSNQPQHF; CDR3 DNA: TGTGCCAGCAGTTCTAGTAGGGGGACAGGGATTTATAGCAATCAGCCCCAGCATTTT
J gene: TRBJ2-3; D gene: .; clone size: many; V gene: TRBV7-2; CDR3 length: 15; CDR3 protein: CASSLGGELTDTQYF; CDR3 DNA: TGTGCCAGCAGCCTTGGGGGCGAGTTGACAGATACGCAGTATTTT
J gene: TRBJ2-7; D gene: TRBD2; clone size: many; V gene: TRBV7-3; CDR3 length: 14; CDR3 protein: CASSSGLAGDEQYF; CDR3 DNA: TGTGCCAGCAGCAGTGGACTAGCGGGAGACGAGCAGTACTTC
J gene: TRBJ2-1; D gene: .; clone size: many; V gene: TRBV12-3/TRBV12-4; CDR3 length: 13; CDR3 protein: CASSFGQGNEQFF; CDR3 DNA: TGTGCCAGCAGTTTTGGTCAGGGCAATGAGCAGTTCTTC
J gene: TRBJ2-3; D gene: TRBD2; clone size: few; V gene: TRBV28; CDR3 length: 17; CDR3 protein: CASSPPLGGRGADTQYF; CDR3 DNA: TGTGCCAGCAGCCCCCCTTTGGGCGGGAGAGGAGCAGATACGCAGTATTTT